Reported below is one TCR beta chain. Its antigen remains unidentified. The method was immunoSEQ multiplex PCR; TCRdb's version includes in-frame clones alone and lacks a portion of them. The sample yields 2,500,000 or so clones, around nine tenths seen once. Germline CDR1 and CDR2: SGHVS and FQNEAQ. V dropped 5 bases and J dropped 6 bases, with 11 bases sitting between them. CDR3 length: 12 amino acids. The sample originates from a study of shared clonotypes between healthy human individuals. Overall study results and limits: In a few donors, around 4.8% of naive CD4 clonotypes appeared in common. All-four-donor shared clonotypes had higher generation probabilities than non-shared clonotypes did.

This chain joins TRBV7-8 and TRBJ2-7, with D unresolved. This clonotype was obtained from a man aged 18 to 35 in good health. Sequencing was carried out using naive CD4+ T cells sorted from blood. The subset denotes: CD45RA+ positively selected. The CDR3 bases are TGTGCCAGCAGCACGCAATCCAGCGAGCAGTACTTC. Its protein is CASSTQSSEQYF.